Listed here are 4 T cell receptor beta chains from one sample, sequenced in a study of identical twins. TCRdb redid the calling of the 5' RACE reads with MiXCR, one entry per CDR3 protein. The sample has a few hundred thousand distinct CDR3 sequences, roughly 8% seen once. The same data also went into a second study, on yellow fever vaccine responses in identical twins.

The sequenced sample consisted of CD8+ T cells sorted from blood. These receptors were obtained from a woman aged 18-29 years in good health.

This sequence joins TRBV10-1 and TRBJ2-7; D is undetermined. Per germline, CDR1 WNHNN and CDR2 SYGVQD (reference sequence). Between the trimmed V and J ends, which lost 0 bases and 7 bases, there was a span of 13 bases. This CDR3 comprises 14 residues. The CDR3 nucleotides read TGCGCCAGCAGTGAGTCTATTGGAAGGAGTGAGCAGTACTTC. Amino acid sequence: CASSESIGRSEQYF.

On this clonotype itself: A much larger clone is a single base away; this may be a read error. The CDR3 DNA follows: TGTGCCAGCAGTCCCCACGGGGCCCAGTACGAGCAGTACTTC. Translation: CASSPHGAQYEQYF. The J gene is TRBJ2-7, the V gene TRBV27, with D perhaps assigned TRBD1 or TRBD2 (5 bases each). There are 14 residues in the CDR3. V was pared by 5 bases and J by 4 bases, with 15 bases between. Germline lookup yields CDR1 MNHEY and CDR2 SMNVEV (reference sequence).

This clonotype was seen more than once but under ten times. This chain connects TRBV19 to TRBJ1-5; D gene ambiguous. Germline values: CDR1 LNHDA, CDR2 SQIVND (reference sequence). The V and J ends lost 3 bases and 0 bases respectively, with 9 bases between them. The CDR3 loop spans 15 amino acids. The CDR3 region has the DNA TGTGCCAGTAGTATGACTGATTATAGCAATCAGCCCCAGCATTTT. Translation gives CASSMTDYSNQPQHF.

The V and J genes are TRBV6-1 and TRBJ1-2; perhaps TRBD1 as D (6 bases). V gave up 1 base and J gave up 2 bases, with 11 bases separating them. Germline assignment: CDR1 MNHNS and CDR2 SASEGT. This CDR3 is built from 15 residues. CDR3 nucleotide sequence: TGTGCCAGCAGTGAAGGGGACACAGTCAACTATGGCTACACCTTC. Protein sequence: CASSEGDTVNYGYTF.